Listed below are T cell receptor beta chains from one sample, sequenced in a study of T cell repertoires in cytomegalovirus infection. TCRdb used MiXCR to reprocess the reads, holding one entry per CDR3 protein. This sample has roughly 200,000 distinct CDR3 sequences, with 8% to 10% found just once. The sequenced material came from PBMCs. Receptor source: a human donor in good health (CMV status not recorded). Some clones in this sample may be carry-over from other donors' samples. Both conserved end residues are part of each CDR3. A D gene is named only where the DNA matches it firmly. Rows give clone size only sometimes, using once, few, many, or a class for an expanded clone.

>TRBJ2-7|TRBV20-1|many|.
CSAGRGILSYEQYF
TGCAGTGCTGGACGCGGCATTCTCTCCTACGAGCAGTACTTC
>TRBJ2-3|TRBV29-1|few|TRBD2
CSVGSGSTDTQYF
TGCAGCGTTGGAAGCGGGAGTACAGATACGCAGTATTTT
>TRBJ1-2|TRBV7-8|many|.
CASSLAERPNYGYTF
TGTGCCAGCAGCTTAGCTGAGCGGCCTAACTATGGCTACACCTTC
>TRBJ1-2|TRBV6-1|many|.
CASSAAHRNYGYTF
TGTGCCAGCAGTGCCGCCCACCGGAACTATGGCTACACCTTC
>TRBJ2-1|TRBV20-1|.|TRBD2
CSARDGTSGSNEQFF
TGCAGTGCTAGAGACGGGACTAGCGGGAGTAATGAGCAGTTCTTC
>TRBJ2-1|TRBV7-9|many|.
CASSGAGITYNEQFF
TGTGCCAGCAGCGGTGCCGGGATTACCTACAATGAGCAGTTCTTC
>TRBJ1-5|TRBV19|many|.
CASSIATSRSNQPQHF
TGTGCCAGTAGTATAGCCACAAGCAGAAGCAATCAGCCCCAGCATTTT
>TRBJ2-3|TRBV20-1|many|.
CSARDLSKAFTDTQYF
TGCAGTGCTAGAGATCTGTCGAAGGCTTTCACAGATACGCAGTATTTT
>TRBJ2-7|TRBV12-3/TRBV12-4|many|.
CASGQNRRTSYEQYF
TGTGCCAGCGGGCAAAACAGGCGAACTTCCTACGAGCAGTACTTC
>TRBJ2-7|TRBV7-2|many|.
CASGVDYEQYF
TGTGCCAGCGGGGTCGACTACGAGCAGTACTTC
>TRBJ2-5|TRBV20-1|many|TRBD2
CSARLAGGETQYF
TGCAGTGCGAGACTAGCGGGGGGAGAGACCCAGTACTTC
>TRBJ2-3|TRBV6-2/TRBV6-3|.|TRBD1
CASRRQGSTDTQYF
TGTGCCAGCAGGAGACAGGGGAGCACAGATACGCAGTATTTT
>TRBJ2-1|TRBV5-6|few|.
CASSRDHVYEQFF
TGTGCCAGCAGCAGGGATCACGTATATGAGCAGTTCTTC
>TRBJ2-7|TRBV12-3/TRBV12-4|.|.
CASSGLVLYEQYF
TGTGCCAGCAGTGGTCTTGTGCTCTACGAGCAGTACTTC
>TRBJ1-2|TRBV7-2|.|.
CASSYGSGTGYGYNF
TGTGCCAGCAGCTACGGGTCCGGGACCGGCTATGGCTACAACTTT
>TRBJ1-5|TRBV20-1|.|TRBD1
CSARYDRVKGQPQHF
TGCAGTGCCCGCTACGACAGGGTAAAGGGTCAGCCCCAGCATTTT
>TRBJ2-6|TRBV6-4|few|.
CASSPGVDSGANVLTF
TGTGCCAGCAGCCCTGGGGTCGACTCTGGGGCCAACGTCCTGACTTTC
>TRBJ2-5|TRBV7-2|.|TRBD1
CASSFLGGARETQYF
TGTGCCAGCAGCTTTTTAGGGGGCGCAAGGGAGACCCAGTACTTC
>TRBJ2-1|TRBV6-2/TRBV6-3|.|TRBD2
CASSYSGGGLNEQFF
TGTGCCAGCAGTTACTCCGGCGGGGGGTTAAATGAGCAGTTCTTC
>TRBJ2-7|TRBV7-2|many|.
CASSPDRYSYEQYF
TGTGCCAGCAGCCCGGACCGGTACTCCTACGAGCAGTACTTC
>TRBJ2-5|TRBV7-9|once|.
CASSFSSGTETQYF
TGTGCCAGCAGCTTTAGTAGCGGCACGGAGACCCAGTACTTC
>TRBJ1-1|TRBV9|few|.
CASSVAGVGFDTEAFF
TGTGCCAGCAGCGTAGCGGGAGTAGGGTTCGACACTGAAGCTTTCTTT
>TRBJ1-5|TRBV2|few|.
CASSEGTSGQPQHF
TGTGCCAGCAGTGAGGGAACCTCAGGTCAGCCCCAGCATTTT